These 15 T cell receptor beta chains were all obtained from the same sample, sequenced in a study of beta chain features in type 1 diabetes. The entirety of the isolated RNA underwent reverse transcription, so expressed TCRB transcripts were sequenced. Some clones are missing from TCRdb's copy, which holds only in-frame ones; the method was immunoSEQ multiplex PCR. Seen here are 330,000 or so clones, around a fifth observed once, and the top ten hold 0.035% to 0.055%. The material sequenced was naive CD4+ T cells from blood. The origin of the receptors is a woman aged 18-29 years in good health.

A few counts support this clone. The chain couples TRBV18 to TRBJ2-7, with a weak D call TRBD2 (5 bases). V was clipped by 6 bases and J by 0 bases, with 15 bases between them. CDR3 size: 15 residues. Germline CDR1 KGHSH, CDR2 LQKENI. The CDR3 bases are TGTGCCAGCTCCTCCCTTAGCGCCCTCTCCTACGAGCAGTACTTC. Encoded protein: CASSSLSALSYEQYF.

The V call is TRBV11-2, the J call TRBJ2-5; D ambiguous. The CDR3 is 12 amino acids. Between the trimmed V and J ends, which lost 5 bases and 3 bases, there was a span of 7 bases. Germline V gene sequence: CDR1 SGHAT, CDR2 FQNNGV. CDR3 protein: CASSPREETQYF. The CDR3 DNA follows: TGTGCCAGCAGCCCACGGGAAGAGACCCAGTACTTC. Supplemented by reference TRBV11-2 and TRBJ2-5, the full variable domain reads EAGVAQSPRYKIIEKRQSVAFWCNPISGHATLYWYQQILGQGPKLLIQFQNNGVVDDSQLPKDRFSAERLKGVDSTLKIQPAKLEDSAVYLCASSPREETQYFGPGTRLLVL.

The chain uses TRBV30 and TRBJ2-5; possibly TRBD1 for D (5 bases). Germline values: CDR1 GTSNPN, CDR2 SVGIG (reference sequence). The CDR3 extends over 13 amino acids. Trimming shortened V by 0 bases and J by 7 bases, and 12 bases separated the two germline ends. Written as DNA, the CDR3 is TGTGCCTGGAGTGTACCGACAGTGCGGACCCAGTACTTC. Residues: CAWSVPTVRTQYF.

V is TRBV30 and J is TRBJ1-2, with 12 positions matching TRBD1. Germline trimming cut 5 bases from V and 5 bases from J; bases unmatched to any gene: 6. CDR1 is GTSNPN, CDR2 SVGIG, per germline (reference sequence). The CDR3 extends over 14 amino acids. CDR3 bases: TGTGCCTGGGTCAGGGACAGGGGGCCGTATGGCTACACCTTC. Amino acid sequence: CAWVRDRGPYGYTF.

This clone was detected only a few times. This rearrangement joins TRBV5-1 to TRBJ2-2; D is perhaps TRBD1 (5 bases). Trimming took 0 bases from V and 0 from J, leaving 6 bases between them. The germline gives CDR1 SGHRS, CDR2 YFSETQ. This CDR3 contains 15 residues. For the CDR3, the DNA is TGCGCCAGCAGCTTGGTCAGGGCGAACACCGGGGAGCTGTTTTTT. Amino acid sequence: CASSLVRANTGELFF.

This clone was found a few times. V gene TRBV7-9 combines with J gene TRBJ1-1; the D gene is possibly TRBD1 (5 bases). Germline V CDR1 and CDR2: SEHNR, FQNEAQ (reference sequence). The V and J ends lost 6 bases and 3 bases respectively, with 8 bases between them. This CDR3 has 12 amino acids. In DNA, the CDR3 is TGTGCCAGCAGACCGACAGACACTGAAGCTTTCTTT. This codes for CASRPTDTEAFF. The full variable domain, its missing parts supplied by reference TRBV7-9 and TRBJ1-1, is DTGVSQNPRHKITKRGQNVTFRCDPISEHNRLYWYRQTLGQGPEFLTYFQNEAQLEKSRLLSDRFSAERPKGSFSTLEIQRTEQGDSAMYLCASRPTDTEAFFGQGTRLTVV.

This clone was counted only a few times. The rearrangement uses TRBV27 and TRBJ2-1; weak D call: TRBD1 (6 bases). Germline V gene sequence: CDR1 MNHEY, CDR2 SMNVEV (reference sequence). This CDR3 is built from 13 residues. V dropped 8 bases and J dropped 8 bases, with 16 bases sitting between them. In DNA, the CDR3 is TGTGCCAGCTCCTATGGCAGGGGTGATGAGCAGTTCTTC. Translated: CASSYGRGDEQFF.

The chain joins TRBV6-6 to TRBJ2-1; D gene unclear. Trimming cost V 6 bases and J 5 bases, with 5 bases left between them. Germline V lookup: CDR1 MNHNY, CDR2 SVGAGI (reference sequence). The CDR3 has 11 amino acids. Here the CDR3 reads CASRLHNEQFF. For the CDR3, the DNA is TGTGCCAGCAGACTTCACAATGAGCAGTTCTTC.

Only one count was recorded for this clone. CDR3 protein: CALLGNGQETQYF. The CDR3 DNA follows: TGTGCCTTACTAGGAAACGGCCAAGAGACCCAGTACTTC. The chain couples TRBV6-1 to TRBJ2-5; tentative D call: TRBD2 (5 bases). Germline-derived CDR1 and CDR2 are MNHNS and SASEGT. V lost 11 bases and J lost 1, with 14 bases in between. The CDR3 runs 13 residues.

This rearrangement joins TRBV9 to TRBJ2-1; 14 nucleotides align to TRBD2. Trimming cost V 3 bases and J 7 bases; bases outside gene matches: 6. The germline V gene encodes CDR1 SGDLS and CDR2 YYNGEE. This CDR3 contains 16 residues. CDR3 DNA sequence: TGTGCCAGCAGCGACGGGACTAGCGGGGGTCGGAATGAGCAGTTCTTC. It codes for CASSDGTSGGRNEQFF.

This clone has only a few counts. This chain links TRBV7-9 with TRBJ1-5; 7 positions agree with TRBD1. Per germline, CDR1 SEHNR and CDR2 FQNEAQ (reference sequence). The CDR3 has 13 amino acids. V was pared by 5 bases and J by 6 bases, with 4 bases of the junction left unmatched. The DNA of the CDR3 is TGTGCCAGCAGCAAGACAGGGCCTCAGCCCCAGCATTTT. Its translation: CASSKTGPQPQHF.

The chain recombines TRBV5-4 with TRBJ1-5; no clear D. V gave up 4 bases and J gave up 4 bases, with 15 bases separating them. CDR3 length: 15 amino acids. Looked up from germline, CDR1 is SGHNT and CDR2 is YYREEE (reference sequence). The CDR3 sequence: CASSRGPPGNQPQHF. CDR3 nucleotide sequence: TGTGCCAGCAGCCGTGGACCTCCGGGGAATCAGCCCCAGCATTTT.

This chain joins TRBV15 and TRBJ2-3, with 8 nucleotides matching TRBD1. The CDR3 runs to 19 residues. Germline CDR1 and CDR2: LNHNV and YYDKDF (reference sequence). V was clipped by 2 bases and J by 5 bases; unmatched bases: 18. The chain's CDR3 is CATSRRTGTWEHTGDTQYF. CDR3 nucleotide sequence: TGTGCCACCAGCAGACGGACAGGGACGTGGGAGCACACGGGAGATACGCAGTATTTT.

The table lists this clone with a few counts. This chain joins TRBV23-1 and TRBJ2-5, with 10 nucleotides matching TRBD1. TRBV23-1 is filed as an ORF, its function uncertain. After removal of 6 bases from V and 3 bases from J, the junction contained 10 bases not matched to a gene. The CDR3 is 16 residues long. The CDR3 sequence: CASSQIGQGEEETQYF. In DNA, the CDR3 is TGCGCCAGCAGCCAAATCGGACAGGGGGAAGAAGAGACCCAGTACTTC.

The gene calls are TRBV15 and TRBJ2-7; the D gene is possibly TRBD2 (6 bases). This CDR3 contains 14 residues. V lost 0 bases and J 4 bases, leaving 10 bases between the germline ends. Germline V gene data show CDR1 as LNHNV and CDR2 as YYDKDF (reference sequence). CDR3 nucleotides: TGTGCCACCAGCAGAGACCCGGGACTTTACGAGCAGTACTTC. It encodes CATSRDPGLYEQYF. Together with reference TRBV15 and TRBJ2-7, the CDR3 gives the full variable domain: DAMVIQNPRYQVTQFGKPVTLSCSQTLNHNVMYWYQQKSSQAPKLLFHYYDKDFNNEADTPDNFQSRRPNTSFCFLDIRSPGLGDTAMYLCATSRDPGLYEQYFGPGTRLTVT.